This T cell receptor beta chain was captured by sequencing in a study of T-cell reconstitution after alpha-beta-depleted transplantation in children (dated by TCRdb to the mid-2010s). Some background on the complete study: Using TCR repertoire profiling, the study followed T-cell immune reconstitution in a quantitative way in children after TCRalphabeta/CD19-depleted allogeneic hematopoietic cell transplantation.

Details on this clonotype: Which antigen it targets is not known. Base qualities are not at hand, and no much larger clone is one base apart.

Libraries came from PCR. Sequencing instrument: Illumina HiSeq 2500. Molecular barcoding was employed in the preparation of TCR libraries, with unique molecular identifiers being used to normalize TCRbeta repertoire quantification. The public reads were run again by TCRdb, first through fastp at Q25 and then through MiXCR, and only productive beta chains were kept. Every CDR3 protein is listed once, alongside the most common genes and DNA of its rows. The sample profile shows a few hundred thousand distinct CDR3 sequences; 7.5% to 10% of them were found once. Of the sample, approximately 5% falls within the top ten clones. CDR1 and CDR2, per the germline V gene, are SGHRS and YFSETQ. The germline V and J ends show losses of 4 bases and 0 bases respectively, and no gene match explains 12 bases of the junction. From the cysteine through the phenylalanine, the CDR3 covers 18 amino acids. This entry keeps only the CDR3 DNA: 54 bases, framed from base 1.

The sequence came from a human donor who donated a stem cell graft to a child with SCID. This specimen consisted of PBMCs from the stem cell graft donor, obtained from the stem cell graft. The V and J genes are TRBV5-1 and TRBJ1-4; TRBD1 aligns with 7 central bases. The CDR3 is CASSLRGQRVATNEKLFF. Here is the DNA: TGCGCCAGCAGCCTCCGGGGACAGAGAGTTGCAACTAATGAAAAACTGTTTTTT.